The clone carrying this TCR beta chain came up a few times. What it binds is unknown. The sample is drawn from a study of type 1 and type 2 diabetes patients. Germline CDR1 and CDR2: SEHNR and FQNEAQ (reference sequence). The ends were cut back, 3 bases at V and 4 bases at J, with 7 bases in the middle. The length of the CDR3 is 13 residues. The PCR template was genomic DNA. The TCR beta CDR3 region was amplified using 30 forward and 13 reverse primers. TCRdb reprocessed the multiplex PCR reads via MiXCR and lists one record per CDR3 protein. The repertoire has more than 250,000 distinct CDR3 sequences, 45% to 60% of them found once; the top ten carry roughly 15%. General observations from the study: Some expanded clones seen only in T1D might occur in additional T2D or control samples. A median of one highly-expanded CD4+ clone, covering 3% to 4.5% of reads, occurred in type 2 diabetes.

V usage is TRBV7-9 and J usage is TRBJ2-1; the D is unclear. The receptor's source is a man between 18 and 35 years old with type 2 diabetes. Sequenced sample: peripheral blood mononuclear cells (PBMCs). The CDR3 spells CASSLVEYNEQFF. For the CDR3, the DNA is TGTGCCAGCAGCTTGGTGGAGTACAATGAGCAGTTCTTC.